This TCR beta chain is drawn from a study of T cells in Graves' hyperthyroidism and ophthalmopathy. In the study overall: Before any treatment, at initial diagnosis, peripheral blood was collected.

As regards this clonotype: What it binds is not known.

The CDR3 has 16 residues. CDR1 MDHEN and CDR2 SYDVKM come from the germline V gene. J lost 4 bases, V lost 4 bases, and 7 bases had no gene match. RNA transcripts served as the template for amplifying TCR beta CDR3 regions. The HTBI primer set served for first-round RT-PCR of the TCR CDR3. TCRdb recomputed calls from the multiplex PCR reads with MiXCR, one row per CDR3 protein. The data hold under 400,000 distinct CDR3 sequences, with more than 15% observed a single time. Study findings and constraints: A median roughly six months before onset, the model predicted ophthalmopathy.

The chain is built from TRBV28 and TRBJ2-1; the match to TRBD2 covers 10 bases. Sequences were obtained from blood. The receptor comes from a woman younger than 30 with Graves' hyperthyroidism that later progressed to Graves' ophthalmopathy. The DNA for the CDR3 is TGTGCCAGCAGTTCCCAAGCGGGAGGGTTTTACAATGAGCAGTTCTTC. Translation gives CASSSQAGGFYNEQFF.